The 2 T cell receptor beta chains presented below share a single source sample, sequenced in a study of blood T cell repertoires in COVID-19. The assay was immunoSEQ multiplex PCR, and TCRdb's table has in-frame clones only and misses some. The data contain approximately 140,000 clones, roughly 84% of them singletons. Sequencing was performed on PBMCs or T cells enriched from blood (not recorded which). Source of these receptors: a man aged 40-55 years with acute COVID-19.

The J gene is TRBJ2-2, the V gene TRBV13, with D hard to call. Trimming removed 2 bases from V and 2 bases from J, with 3 bases in between. Germline V gene data show CDR1 as PRHDT and CDR2 as FYEKMQ (reference sequence). The CDR3 is made up of 13 amino acids. CDR3 sequence (DNA): TGTGCCAGCAGCTTACTAAACACCGGGGAGCTGTTTTTT. Protein sequence: CASSLLNTGELFF.

The chain is built from TRBV30 and TRBJ2-7; TRBD1 is a possible D gene (6 bases). Germline V gives CDR1 GTSNPN, CDR2 SVGIG (reference sequence). With 2 bases removed from V and 7 bases from J, the gap between germline ends came to 6 bases. This CDR3 is 10 amino acids long. The CDR3 loop is CAWSQGEQYF. The CDR3 DNA reads TGTGCCTGGAGTCAGGGGGAGCAGTACTTC.